The 9 T cell receptor beta chains presented below share a single source sample, sequenced in a study of vaccination and CD4 T cells after COVID-19. The treatment: approximately 9-day PBMC culture with coronavirus spike peptide pools or control peptides (ViraFEST assay). The study sequenced cultured CD4+ T cell DNA using the Oncomine TCR Beta short-read assay. TCRdb re-analysed the PCR reads in MiXCR, keeping a single row per CDR3 protein. The sample yields over 14,000 distinct CDR3 sequences, roughly half seen once. These TCRs' antigens remain unknown. Sequenced sample: CD4+ T cells from blood, cultured in vitro. These receptors all stem from a human donor who had recovered from COVID-19.

The rearrangement uses TRBV19 and TRBJ1-2, with 12 bases lining up with TRBD1. CDR1 and CDR2 (germline): LNHDA, SQIVND (reference sequence). The ends lost 9 bases at V and 4 bases at J; junction bases unmatched: 6. This CDR3 is built from 14 residues. CDR3 amino acids: CASVGTGGVYGYTF. For the CDR3, the DNA is TGTGCCAGCGTCGGGACAGGGGGCGTCTATGGCTACACCTTC. Full variable domain (outside the CDR3, taken from reference TRBV19 and TRBJ1-2): DGGITQSPKYLFRKEGQNVTLSCEQNLNHDAMYWYRQDPGQGLRLIYYSQIVNDFQKGDIAEGYSVSREKKESFPLTVTSAQKNPTAFYLCASVGTGGVYGYTFGSGTRLTVV.

The rearrangement uses TRBV20-1 and TRBJ2-3; a weak D match, TRBD2 (7 bases). Trimming left V 6 bases short and J 3 bases short, with 16 bases between. Germline values: CDR1 DFQATT, CDR2 SNEGSKA (reference sequence). The CDR3 runs to 14 residues. The DNA for the CDR3 is TGCAGTGCCCTGCGGGGGCAGGGAACAGATACGCAGTATTTT. It is translated as CSALRGQGTDTQYF.

In DNA form, the CDR3 reads TGCGCCAGCGGGTCGGCAGATACGCAGTATTTT. Translation gives CASGSADTQYF. V gene TRBV5-1 combines with J gene TRBJ2-3; D is undetermined. The CDR3 is made up of 11 amino acids. Germline V gene lookup returns CDR1 SGHRS and CDR2 YFSETQ. The V and J ends lost 7 bases and 4 bases respectively, with 7 bases between them.

The chain carries TRBV12-3 or TRBV12-4 and TRBJ1-1, with D unclear. Deletions cut 5 bases from V and 5 bases from J, with 12 bases between. The CDR3 sequence is 13 residues long. Here the CDR3 reads CASSATLVTEAFF. The CDR3 bases are TGTGCCAGCAGTGCCACTTTGGTAACTGAAGCTTTCTTT.

A single count supports this clonotype. The chain is built from TRBV5-5 and TRBJ2-5; no reliable D call. Germline V lookup: CDR1 SGHKS, CDR2 YYEKEE (reference sequence). This CDR3 comprises 15 residues. Trimming stripped 4 bases from V and 5 bases from J, with 18 bases between. This CDR3 is CASSRGRSWGETQYF. The CDR3 DNA is TGTGCCAGCAGCCGTGGTCGGTCATGGGGTGAGACCCAGTACTTC.

There are a few counts of this clonotype. The chain has TRBV7-2 and TRBJ2-1, with TRBD2 matching 9 bases. The germline CDR1 and CDR2 sequences are SGHTA and FQGNSA. Trimming took 0 bases from V and 6 from J; bases not matched to a gene: 3. This CDR3 is 15 amino acids long. The CDR3 is CASSLASGSFNEQFF. The CDR3 nucleotides read TGTGCCAGCAGCTTAGCTAGCGGGAGTTTCAATGAGCAGTTCTTC.

This chain joins TRBV5-1 and TRBJ2-1, with 7 bases fitting TRBD1. V was pared by 4 bases and J by 5 bases, with 12 bases of the junction left unmatched. CDR1 and CDR2 (germline): SGHRS, YFSETQ. CDR3 length: 16 residues. DNA for the CDR3: TGCGCCAGCAGCCCCGACGGGGACAGAGGACACAATGAGCAGTTCTTC. Translated: CASSPDGDRGHNEQFF.

This clonotype came up a few times. This chain connects TRBV20-1 to TRBJ1-1, with 8 positions matching TRBD1. The germline V gene has CDR1 DFQATT and CDR2 SNEGSKA (reference sequence). This CDR3 contains 12 residues. V gave up 6 bases and J gave up 4 bases; unmatched junction bases: 4. As DNA, the CDR3 is TGCAGTGCCCAACAGGGGGGCACTGAAGCTTTCTTT. Residues: CSAQQGGTEAFF.

This clonotype was seen more than once but under ten times. The rearrangement joins TRBV7-2 to TRBJ2-4; 8 bases line up with TRBD1. The junction had 13 bases not matched to a gene; V was cut back by 4 bases and J by 11 bases. The CDR3 loop spans 15 amino acids. The germline V gene encodes CDR1 SGHTA and CDR2 FQGNSA. DNA of the CDR3: TGTGCCAGCAGCTCACACTCGTTGGGACAGGACGTTCAGTACTTC. Translated: CASSSHSLGQDVQYF.